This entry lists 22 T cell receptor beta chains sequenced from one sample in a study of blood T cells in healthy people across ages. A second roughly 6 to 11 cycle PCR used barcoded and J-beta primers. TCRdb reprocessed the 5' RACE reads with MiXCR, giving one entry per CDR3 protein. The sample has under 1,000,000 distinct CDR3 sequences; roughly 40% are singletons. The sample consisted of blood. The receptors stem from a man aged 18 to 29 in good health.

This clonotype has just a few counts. CDR3 sequence: CSATPGVNTEAFF. In nucleotides, the CDR3 is TGCAGTGCTACCCCCGGCGTGAACACTGAAGCTTTCTTT. V and J are TRBV20-1 and TRBJ1-1; D is unclear. V shed 4 bases and J shed 0 bases, with 9 bases lying between them. From germline, CDR1 is DFQATT and CDR2 SNEGSKA (reference sequence). CDR3 size: 13 residues.

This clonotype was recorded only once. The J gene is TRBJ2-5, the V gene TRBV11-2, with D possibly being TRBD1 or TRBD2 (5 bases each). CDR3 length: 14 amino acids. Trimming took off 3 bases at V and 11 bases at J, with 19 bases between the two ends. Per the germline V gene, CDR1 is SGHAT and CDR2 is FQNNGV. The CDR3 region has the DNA TGTGCCAGCAGCTTCGGGACGGTGGCTTACGGGCAGTACTTC. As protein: CASSFGTVAYGQYF. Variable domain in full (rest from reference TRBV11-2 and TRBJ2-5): EAGVAQSPRYKIIEKRQSVAFWCNPISGHATLYWYQQILGQGPKLLIQFQNNGVVDDSQLPKDRFSAERLKGVDSTLKIQPAKLEDSAVYLCASSFGTVAYGQYFGPGTRLLVL.

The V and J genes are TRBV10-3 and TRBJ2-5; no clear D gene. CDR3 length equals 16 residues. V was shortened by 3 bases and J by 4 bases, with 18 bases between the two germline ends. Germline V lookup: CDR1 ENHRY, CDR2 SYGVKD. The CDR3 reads CAISDLKGPNTETQYF. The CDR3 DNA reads TGTGCCATCAGTGACCTCAAGGGCCCCAACACAGAGACCCAGTACTTC.

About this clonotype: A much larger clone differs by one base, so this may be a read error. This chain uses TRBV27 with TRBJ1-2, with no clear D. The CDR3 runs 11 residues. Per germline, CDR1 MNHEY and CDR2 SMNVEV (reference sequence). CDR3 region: CTSSLHYGYTF. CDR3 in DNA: TGTACCAGCAGCCTCCACTATGGCTACACCTTC.

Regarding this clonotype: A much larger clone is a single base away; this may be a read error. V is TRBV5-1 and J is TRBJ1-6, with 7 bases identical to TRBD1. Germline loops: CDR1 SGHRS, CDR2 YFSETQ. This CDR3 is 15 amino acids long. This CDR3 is CASSSGDREDSPPHF. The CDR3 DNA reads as TGCGCCAGCAGCTCAGGTGACAGGGAGGATTCACCCCCCCACTTT.

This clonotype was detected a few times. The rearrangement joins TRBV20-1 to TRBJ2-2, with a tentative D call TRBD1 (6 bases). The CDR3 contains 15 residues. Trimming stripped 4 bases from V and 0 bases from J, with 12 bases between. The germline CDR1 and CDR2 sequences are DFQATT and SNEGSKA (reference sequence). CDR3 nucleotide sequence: TGCAGTGCTACGGGACACGGGGCGAACACCGGGGAGCTGTTTTTT. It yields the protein CSATGHGANTGELFF.

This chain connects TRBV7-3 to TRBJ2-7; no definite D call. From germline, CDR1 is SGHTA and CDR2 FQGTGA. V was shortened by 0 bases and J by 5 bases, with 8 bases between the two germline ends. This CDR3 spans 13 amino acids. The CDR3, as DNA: TGTGCCAGCAGCTTAACGACCAAGCACGAGCAGTACTTC. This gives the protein CASSLTTKHEQYF.

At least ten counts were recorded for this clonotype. CDR3 DNA: TGTGCCAGCAGTTCTGGACCTACCCTAGAGCAGTTCTTC. This codes for CASSSGPTLEQFF. The rearrangement links TRBV12-3 or TRBV12-4 to TRBJ2-1, with D unresolved. V lost 4 bases to trimming and J lost 10 bases, with 14 bases between them. The CDR3 totals 13 residues.

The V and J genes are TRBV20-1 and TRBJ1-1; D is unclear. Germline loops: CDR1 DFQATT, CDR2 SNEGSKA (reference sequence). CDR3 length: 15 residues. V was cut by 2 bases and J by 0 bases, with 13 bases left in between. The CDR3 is CSARLSAEMNTEAFF. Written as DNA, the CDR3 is TGCAGTGCTAGATTATCGGCGGAGATGAACACTGAAGCTTTCTTT.

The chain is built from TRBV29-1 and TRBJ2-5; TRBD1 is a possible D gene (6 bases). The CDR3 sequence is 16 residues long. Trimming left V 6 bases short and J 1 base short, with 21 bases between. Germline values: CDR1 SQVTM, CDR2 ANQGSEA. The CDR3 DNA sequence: TGCAGCGTCTCAGGGGCGGACCCTAGGGCCCAAGAGACCCAGTACTTC. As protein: CSVSGADPRAQETQYF.

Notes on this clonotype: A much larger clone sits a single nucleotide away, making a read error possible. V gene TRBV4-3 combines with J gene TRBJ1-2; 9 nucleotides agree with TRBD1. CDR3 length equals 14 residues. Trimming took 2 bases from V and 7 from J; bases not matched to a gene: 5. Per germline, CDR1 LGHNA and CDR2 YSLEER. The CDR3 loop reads CASSQRTGVTGYTF. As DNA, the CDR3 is TGCGCCAGCAGCCAACGGACAGGGGTGACTGGCTACACCTTC.

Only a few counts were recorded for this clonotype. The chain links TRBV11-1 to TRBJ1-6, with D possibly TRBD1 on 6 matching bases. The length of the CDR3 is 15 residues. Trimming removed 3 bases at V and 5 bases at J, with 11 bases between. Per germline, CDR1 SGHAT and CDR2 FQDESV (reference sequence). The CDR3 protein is CASSFNRADNSPLHF. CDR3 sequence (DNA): TGTGCCAGCAGCTTTAACAGGGCCGATAATTCACCCCTCCACTTT. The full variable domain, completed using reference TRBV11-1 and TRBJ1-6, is EAEVAQSPRYKITEKSQAVAFWCDPISGHATLYWYRQILGQGPELLVQFQDESVVDDSQLPKDRFSAERLKGVDSTLKIQPAELGDSAMYLCASSFNRADNSPLHFGNGTRLTVT.

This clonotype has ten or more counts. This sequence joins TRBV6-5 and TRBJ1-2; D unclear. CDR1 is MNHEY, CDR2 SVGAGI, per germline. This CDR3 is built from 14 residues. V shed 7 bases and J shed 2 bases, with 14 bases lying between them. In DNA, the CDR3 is TGTGCCAGCACCCTGGTGGAAGGGAACTATGGCTACACCTTC. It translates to CASTLVEGNYGYTF.

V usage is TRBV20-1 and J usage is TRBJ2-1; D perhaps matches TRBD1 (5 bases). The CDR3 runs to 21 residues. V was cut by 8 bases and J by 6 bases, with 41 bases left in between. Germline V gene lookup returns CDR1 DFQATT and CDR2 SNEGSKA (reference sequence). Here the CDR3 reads CSTTPNRDLMKGRLLGNEQFF. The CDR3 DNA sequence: TGCAGTACTACCCCAAACCGCGATCTAATGAAGGGGCGGTTGCTCGGCAATGAGCAGTTCTTC.

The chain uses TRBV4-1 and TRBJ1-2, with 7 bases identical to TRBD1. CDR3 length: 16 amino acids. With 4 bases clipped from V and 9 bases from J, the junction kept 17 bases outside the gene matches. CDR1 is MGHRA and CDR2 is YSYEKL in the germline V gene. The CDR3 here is CASSPIRTGLLKRYTF. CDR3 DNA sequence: TGCGCCAGCAGCCCTATACGGACAGGACTCCTAAAGCGCTACACCTTC.

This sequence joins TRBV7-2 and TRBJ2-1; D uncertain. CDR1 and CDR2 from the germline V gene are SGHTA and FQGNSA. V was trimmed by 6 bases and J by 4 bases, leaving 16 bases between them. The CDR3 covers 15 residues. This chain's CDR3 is CASRIPRTPYNEQFF. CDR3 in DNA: TGTGCCAGCAGAATTCCCCGCACGCCGTACAATGAGCAGTTCTTC.

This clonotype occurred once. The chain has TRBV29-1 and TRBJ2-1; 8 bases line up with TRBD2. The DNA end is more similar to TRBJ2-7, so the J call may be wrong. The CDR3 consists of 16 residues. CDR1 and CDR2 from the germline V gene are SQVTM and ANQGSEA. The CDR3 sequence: CSVEGIERLARNEQYF. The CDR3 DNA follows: TGCAGCGTTGAAGGGATCGAGAGACTAGCGCGGAATGAGCAGTACTTC.

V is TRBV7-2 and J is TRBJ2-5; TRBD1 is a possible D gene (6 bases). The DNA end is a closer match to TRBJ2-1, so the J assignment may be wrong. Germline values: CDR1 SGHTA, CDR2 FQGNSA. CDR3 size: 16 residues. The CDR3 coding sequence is TGTGCCAGCAGCTATGGGCTTTTGGGGGCCCAAGAGACCCAGTTCTTC. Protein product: CASSYGLLGAQETQFF.

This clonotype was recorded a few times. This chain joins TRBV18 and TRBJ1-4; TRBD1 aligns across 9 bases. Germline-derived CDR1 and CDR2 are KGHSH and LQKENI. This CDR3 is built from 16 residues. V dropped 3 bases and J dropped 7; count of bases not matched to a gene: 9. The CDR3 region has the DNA TGTGCCAGCTCACCGAATCTGGGACAGGGAACTGAAAAACTGTTTTTT. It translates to CASSPNLGQGTEKLFF.

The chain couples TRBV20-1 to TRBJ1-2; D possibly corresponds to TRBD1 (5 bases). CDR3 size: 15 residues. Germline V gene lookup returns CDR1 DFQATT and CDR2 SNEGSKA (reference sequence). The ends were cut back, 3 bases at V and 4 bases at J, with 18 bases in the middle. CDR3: CSASLYEGLGYGYTF. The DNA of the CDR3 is TGCAGTGCTAGCCTCTACGAGGGGTTGGGCTATGGCTACACCTTC.

The CDR3 sequence is CATSGNTGELFF. Written as DNA, the CDR3 is TGTGCCACCAGTGGCAACACCGGGGAGCTGTTTTTT. The chain carries TRBV24-1 and TRBJ2-2; no clear D. The germline V and J ends were trimmed by 5 bases and 2 bases, with 2 bases remaining between them. Germline V gene data show CDR1 as KGHDR and CDR2 as SFDVKD. The CDR3 consists of 12 residues.

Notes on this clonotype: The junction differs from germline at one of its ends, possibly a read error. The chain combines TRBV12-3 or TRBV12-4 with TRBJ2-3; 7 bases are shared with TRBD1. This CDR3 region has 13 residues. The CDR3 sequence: CANSTDRRDTQYF. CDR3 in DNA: TGTGCCAACAGTACGGACAGGAGAGATACGCAGTATTTT.